This T cell receptor beta chain derives from a study of T cells in placental villitis. Mothers with villitis of unknown etiology had more pregnancies, births and miscarriages. About this clone: Its antigen remains unidentified.

This was the immunoSEQ v4 assay. Sequencing was performed with immunoSEQ multiplex PCR; in TCRdb, only in-frame clones are kept and a portion is missing. The sample records 870 or so clones, approximately 87% being singletons. Whole-study findings and limits: Median clonality was about 0.053 in villitis of unknown etiology placentae versus over 0.0055 in controls. CMV-specific clones were more frequent in CMV cases than villitis of unknown etiology. Especially in controls, some T cells may have come from decidua, not villi. This bulk method cannot assign sequences to subsets or to mother or fetus.

V gave up 10 bases and J gave up 3 bases, with 13 bases separating them. The CDR3 sequence is 13 residues long. The material sequenced was placental tissue containing maternal and fetal cells. The clonotype comes from a human patient with villitis of unknown etiology; the placental T cells may come from both mother and fetus. The chain has TRBV12-3 or TRBV12-4 and TRBJ1-5, with unresolved D. CDR3 DNA sequence: TGTGCCACCTCCGGGCAGCTCAATCAGCCCCAGCATTTT. It codes for CATSGQLNQPQHF.